This T cell receptor (beta chain) was sequenced for a study of human T cells and chemical hapten exposure. Study-level results: High-frequency TCRs, those above 1 in 1000, stayed the same after DPC sensitization. Expanded TCRs were compared with controls, and the expanded TCRs formed significantly more large CDR3 similarity clusters. Donors, who had alopecia, may show an immune response that differs from healthy people's.

TCRdb analysed the RACE reads with MiXCR anew, one entry per CDR3 protein. The data hold a few hundred thousand distinct CDR3 sequences, with more than 4.5% observed a single time. This CDR3 spans 15 amino acids. CDR1 SNHLY and CDR2 FYNNEI come from the germline V gene. V gave up 11 bases and J gave up 4 bases; unmatched junction bases: 10. This clonotype was seen ten or more times. What it binds is unknown. The time point: patch test 1, 2 weeks after DPC sensitization. Treatment: therapeutic diphenylcyclopropenone sensitization with weekly scalp DPC. Donation of samples came from alopecia patients who were 18 to 70 years old and suitable for DPC.

The chain is built from TRBV2 and TRBJ1-4, with 10 bases matching TRBD1. The TCR was taken from a woman aged 45-59 years with alopecia areata. Some clones in this sample may be carry-over from other donors' samples. Here the sequenced sample was whole blood, taken in connection with sensitization to the hapten diphenylcyclopropenone (DPC). The CDR3 DNA follows: TGTGCCGCCACCGGGACAGGGGCGCTTAATGAAAAACTGTTTTTT. Translating it yields CAATGTGALNEKLFF.